These 12 T cell receptor beta chains were sequenced from one sample in a study of T cells in Graves' hyperthyroidism and ophthalmopathy. TCR beta CDR3 regions were amplified from RNA. The primer set for the first-round RT-PCR of the TCR CDR3 was HTBI. TCRdb recomputed calls from the multiplex PCR reads with MiXCR, one row per CDR3 protein. The table records hundreds of thousands of distinct CDR3 sequences, approximately 23% of them present only once. The source material was blood. The origin of the receptors is a man aged 30-40 years with Graves' ophthalmopathy.

This clonotype appeared many times. J is TRBJ2-7 and V is TRBV28, with 12 bases lining up with TRBD1. The V and J ends lost 6 bases and 5 bases, in that order; junction bases with no gene match: 5. In germline, CDR1 is MDHEN, CDR2 SYDVKM. The CDR3 has 14 amino acids. CDR3 nucleotides: TGTGCCAGCAGCATCGGGACAGGGGGCGACGAGCAGTACTTC. Translation: CASSIGTGGDEQYF. Filled out from reference TRBV28 and TRBJ2-7, the complete variable domain reads DVKVTQSSRYLVKRTGEKVFLECVQDMDHENMFWYRQDPGLGLRLIYFSYDVKMKEKGDIPEGYSVSREKKERFSLILESASTNQTSMYLCASSIGTGGDEQYFGPGTRLTVT.

The rearrangement joins TRBV4-1 to TRBJ2-3; TRBD2 matches 10 bases. Germline assignment: CDR1 MGHRA and CDR2 YSYEKL. The CDR3 spans 19 residues. V trimming: 0 bases; J trimming: 4 bases; junction bases outside the gene matches: 13. CDR3 DNA sequence: TGCGCCAGCAGCCAAGACTTGGCTAGCGGGAGCGTCTGGGCAGATACGCAGTATTTT. As protein: CASSQDLASGSVWADTQYF.

This clonotype was seen a handful of times. V usage is TRBV30 and J usage is TRBJ2-1; a weak D match, TRBD2 (6 bases). The CDR3 loop spans 14 amino acids. Trimming took 4 bases from V and 3 from J, leaving 13 bases between them. Germline V gene data show CDR1 as GTSNPN and CDR2 as SVGIG (reference sequence). The CDR3 spells CAWKGLADYNEQFF. CDR3 nucleotides: TGTGCCTGGAAGGGACTGGCGGACTACAATGAGCAGTTCTTC.

This clonotype was counted a few times. This chain joins TRBV11-1 and TRBJ2-1; TRBD1 matches 8 bases. The CDR3 is 15 amino acids. Trimming took 4 bases from V and 7 from J; bases not matched to a gene: 9. CDR1 and CDR2 from the germline V gene are SGHAT and FQDESV (reference sequence). The CDR3 protein is CASSSYGTGGNEQFF. The CDR3 DNA is TGTGCCAGCAGCTCATATGGGACAGGCGGGAATGAGCAGTTCTTC.

V and J are TRBV6-1 and TRBJ2-2, with D possibly being TRBD1 or TRBD2 (6 bases each). The CDR3 loop spans 15 amino acids. The V gene's germline CDR1 is MNHNS and CDR2 SASEGT. Trimming removed 7 bases from V and 5 bases from J, with 17 bases in between. The CDR3 sequence: CASTRGTGRTGELFF. The DNA for the CDR3 is TGTGCCAGCACACGAGGTACAGGGAGGACCGGGGAGCTGTTTTTT.

The CDR3 DNA reads TGTGCCAGTTCGCCCCAGGGACAGGGAGTGGGGAAACTGTTTTTT. As protein: CASSPQGQGVGKLFF. V usage is TRBV2 and J usage is TRBJ1-4, with TRBD1 identical over 9 bases. Trimming removed 9 bases from V and 11 bases from J; junction bases left unmatched: 16. Germline loops: CDR1 SNHLY, CDR2 FYNNEI. CDR3 length: 15 amino acids.

CDR3 in DNA: TGTGCCAGCAGCCAAGAACCGGGACGGCCTAATGAAAAACTGTTTTTT. Protein: CASSQEPGRPNEKLFF. The rearrangement joins TRBV3-1 to TRBJ1-4, with D possibly TRBD1 on 5 matching bases. This CDR3 spans 16 amino acids. Trimming left V 0 bases short and J 3 bases short, with 11 bases between. Germline V lookup: CDR1 LGHDT, CDR2 YNNKEL (reference sequence).

The table lists this clonotype with a few counts. This chain uses TRBV29-1 with TRBJ2-1; 7 positions agree with TRBD2. The J segment lost 6 bases and the V segment lost 4 bases, leaving 12 bases of the junction unmatched. CDR3 length equals 15 residues. Germline V lookup: CDR1 SQVTM, CDR2 ANQGSEA. In nucleotides, the CDR3 is TGCAGCGTTGGGGGGGGTTATTACGCCGGCAATGAGCAGTTCTTC. Amino acid sequence: CSVGGGYYAGNEQFF.

The chain links TRBV15 to TRBJ2-7, with TRBD2 as a possible D gene (5 bases). V lost 6 bases to trimming and J lost 3 bases, with 9 bases between them. This CDR3 has 12 amino acids. CDR1 and CDR2 from the germline V gene are LNHNV and YYDKDF (reference sequence). The CDR3 DNA reads TGTGCCACCAGGAACGGGGTCTACGAGCAGTACTTC. This translates into CATRNGVYEQYF.

This clonotype showed up many times. This rearrangement joins TRBV30 to TRBJ2-1; the D gene is possibly TRBD2 (6 bases). Germline V gene lookup returns CDR1 GTSNPN and CDR2 SVGIG (reference sequence). The CDR3 contains 14 residues. Between the trimmed V and J ends, which lost 3 bases and 9 bases, there was a span of 18 bases. The CDR3 DNA is TGTGCCTGGAGAGGGACTCTCACTTCGGGTGAGCAGTTCTTC. Residues: CAWRGTLTSGEQFF.

The chain joins TRBV10-3 to TRBJ1-3, with D possibly being TRBD1 (6 bases). Germline V gene data show CDR1 as ENHRY and CDR2 as SYGVKD. V was trimmed by 7 bases and J by 3 bases, leaving 16 bases between them. The CDR3 spans 15 residues. CDR3 in DNA: TGTGCCATCAATACCGAACAGGGAAATGGAAACACCATATATTTT. It yields the protein CAINTEQGNGNTIYF.

This clonotype was picked up many times. This chain uses TRBV30 with TRBJ2-5; 8 positions agree with TRBD1. Germline V CDR1 and CDR2: GTSNPN, SVGIG (reference sequence). V lost 4 bases and J lost 4; bases outside the gene matches: 5. This CDR3 is 13 amino acids long. CDR3 residues: CAWIGQGGETQYF. CDR3 coding DNA: TGTGCCTGGATCGGACAGGGAGGAGAGACCCAGTACTTC.